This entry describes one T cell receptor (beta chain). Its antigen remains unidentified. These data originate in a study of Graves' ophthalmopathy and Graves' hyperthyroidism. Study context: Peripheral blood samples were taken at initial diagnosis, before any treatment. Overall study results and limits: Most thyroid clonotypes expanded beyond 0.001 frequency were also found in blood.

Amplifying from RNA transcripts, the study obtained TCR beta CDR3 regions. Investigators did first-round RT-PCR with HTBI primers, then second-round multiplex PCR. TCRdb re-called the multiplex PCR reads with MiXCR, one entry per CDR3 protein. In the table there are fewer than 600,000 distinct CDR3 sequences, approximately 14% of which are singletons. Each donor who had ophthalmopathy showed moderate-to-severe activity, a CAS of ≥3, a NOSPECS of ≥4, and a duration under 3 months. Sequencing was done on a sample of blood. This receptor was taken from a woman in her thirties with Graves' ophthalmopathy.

CDR3 DNA sequence: TGTGCCAGCAGTTTAAGGACAGGGATCCCTCTCTCCTATAATTCACCCCTCCACTTT. This encodes CASSLRTGIPLSYNSPLHF. J is TRBJ1-6 and V is TRBV27, with 8 nucleotides matching TRBD1. Looked up from germline, CDR1 is MNHEY and CDR2 is SMNVEV (reference sequence). The V and J ends lost 2 bases and 0 bases, in that order; junction bases with no gene match: 9. This CDR3 is 19 amino acids long.